This T cell receptor beta chain was sequenced for a study of T cells in Graves' hyperthyroidism and ophthalmopathy. Across the study: Peripheral blood draws took place at initial diagnosis, ahead of any treatment.

PBMCs stemmed from less than 13 ml fresh peripheral blood. Trimming left V 1 base short and J 1 base short, with 19 bases between. CDR3 size: 18 residues. This clonotype was counted between two and nine times. What was amplified from RNA transcripts were TCR beta CDR3 regions. HTBI primers drove first-round RT-PCR of the TCR CDR3. TCRdb used MiXCR to reprocess the multiplex PCR reads, holding one entry per CDR3 protein. The sample contains more than 550,000 distinct CDR3 sequences, 15% to 20% of which appear only once. The J gene is TRBJ2-5, the V gene TRBV12-3 or TRBV12-4; tentative D call: TRBD2 (7 bases). The sample taken for sequencing was blood. This sequence originates from a man aged 50-59 years with Graves' hyperthyroidism. This CDR3 reads CASSLEIWAGAGQETQYF. CDR3 coding DNA: TGTGCCAGCAGTTTAGAGATTTGGGCGGGGGCGGGCCAAGAGACCCAGTACTTC.